The clone carrying this TCR beta chain occurred a few times. Its specificity is unknown. These data belong to a study of CD8+ T cells in alopecia areata. Background on the study: At a dose of 5 to 10 mg twice daily, oral tofacitinib was given to treated patients. Tofacitinib lasted 6 to 18 months, then 6 months off drug.

The study's findings and limits: Lesional scalp displayed greater clonality than normal scalp, most notably in alopecia totalis/universalis. Patients shared TCRs less clearly than mice did, possibly for HLA-related reasons.

As to treatment: oral pan-JAK inhibitor, 5-10 mg twice daily. cDNA reverse transcribed from extracted RNA served as the sequencing template. This table comes from immunoSEQ multiplex PCR, and its TCRdb copy is limited to in-frame clones, with some not included. The sample includes some 190,000 clones, approximately 51% of them seen just once. Germline values: CDR1 SGDLS, CDR2 YYNGEE. With 0 bases removed from V and 8 bases from J, the gap between germline ends came to 3 bases. This CDR3 is built from 12 residues. The gene calls are TRBV9 and TRBJ1-6; D remains unclear. This receptor was taken from a human donor with alopecia areata. The source material was CD8+ T cells sorted from blood, sampled at roughly week 52, from a patient treated with tofacitinib. CDR3 sequence reads: CASSVEDSPLHF. The CDR3 coding sequence is TGTGCCAGCAGCGTAGAGGATTCACCCCTCCACTTT.